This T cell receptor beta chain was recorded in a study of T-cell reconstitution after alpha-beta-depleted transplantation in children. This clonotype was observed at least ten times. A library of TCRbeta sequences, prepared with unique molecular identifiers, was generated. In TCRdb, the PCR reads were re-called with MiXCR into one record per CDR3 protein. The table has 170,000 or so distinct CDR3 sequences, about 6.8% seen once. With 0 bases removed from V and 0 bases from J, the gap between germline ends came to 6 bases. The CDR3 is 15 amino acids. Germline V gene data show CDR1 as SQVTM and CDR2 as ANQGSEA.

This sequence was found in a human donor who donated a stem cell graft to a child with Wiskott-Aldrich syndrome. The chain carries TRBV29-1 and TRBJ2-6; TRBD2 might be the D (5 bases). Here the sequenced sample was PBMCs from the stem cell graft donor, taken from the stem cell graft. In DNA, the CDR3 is TGCAGCGTTGAAGAGCGGGCCTCTGGGGCCAACGTCCTGACTTTC. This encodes CSVEERASGANVLTF.